These T cell receptor beta chains were read from a single sample in a study of T cell responses to AZD1222 COVID-19 vaccine. Sequencing used immunoSEQ multiplex PCR; TCRdb keeps in-frame clones, though not all of them. The sample contains roughly 170,000 clones, roughly nine tenths of which appear only once. The sequenced sample was peripheral blood, obtained on day 0 of AZD1222 vaccination. The receptors were sampled from an adult in good health. Both conserved end residues are part of each CDR3. Fields, in order: clone size, V gene, J gene, D gene, CDR3 DNA, CDR3 protein. A D gene is named only where the DNA matches it firmly. Size is omitted from some rows. Given values are once, few, many or a class for expanded clones.

.	TRBV7-9	TRBJ1-4	TRBD1	TGTGCCAGCAGCCTAGGACAGGCCAGGGTGTTTTTT	CASSLGQARVFF
.	TRBV5-1	TRBJ1-1	.	TGCGCCAGCAGCTCCACCGGGACGGTCCTCGAAGCTTTCTTT	CASSSTGTVLEAFF
.	TRBV24-1	TRBJ2-2	.	TGTGCCACCAGTGACTACGGGACCGAGAACACCGGGGAGCTGTTTTTT	CATSDYGTENTGELFF
.	TRBV10-3	TRBJ1-1	.	TGTGCCATCAGTGTCAGCAGCCCTTTGAACACTGAAGCTTTCTTT	CAISVSSPLNTEAFF
.	TRBV28	TRBJ1-1	.	TGTGCCAGCAGTTTTCCAGGGCTGAACACTGAAGCTTTCTTT	CASSFPGLNTEAFF
.	TRBV24-1	TRBJ1-5	.	TGTGCCACCTCGGATTGGGGTAGCAATCAGCCCCAGCATTTT	CATSDWGSNQPQHF
.	TRBV28	TRBJ2-7	TRBD1	TGTGCCAGCAGCAGCTCAGCAGGGGGTGGTTTGTACGAGCAGTACTTC	CASSSSAGGGLYEQYF
.	TRBV6-5	TRBJ2-3	TRBD2	TGTGCCAGCAGTTACCGCGGGGGGGTTAGCACAGATACGCAGTATTTT	CASSYRGGVSTDTQYF
once	TRBV7-2	TRBJ1-3	TRBD1	TGTGCCAGCAGCCTTGGACAGGGGCGGCTAGTATCTGGAAACACCATATATTTT	CASSLGQGRLVSGNTIYF
.	TRBV5-1	TRBJ1-5	TRBD1	TGCGCCAGCAGCTTCGATATACGGGACAGTCACTTCCAGCCCCAGCATTTT	CASSFDIRDSHFQPQHF
.	TRBV11-1	TRBJ1-1	.	TGTGCCAGCAGCTTGCACACAAACACTGAAGCTTTCTTT	CASSLHTNTEAFF
.	TRBV7-9	TRBJ2-7	TRBD1	TGTGCCAGCAGCTTGGACGGACAGGGGCTTAAGTACGAGCAGTACTTC	CASSLDGQGLKYEQYF
.	TRBV7-8	TRBJ1-3	.	TGTGCCAGCAGCTCCGGAAACACCATATATTTT	CASSSGNTIYF
.	TRBV15	TRBJ2-7	.	TGTGCCACCAGCAGCACCGGGGAAACTTACGAGCAGTACTTC	CATSSTGETYEQYF
.	TRBV23-1	TRBJ1-4	TRBD1	TGCGCCAGCAGCCGACCATCCGACAGGGGAACTAATGAAAAACTGTTTTTT	CASSRPSDRGTNEKLFF
once	TRBV7-9	TRBJ1-2	.	TGTGCCAGCAGCTCACCCGGGGAAGTCCCCAACTATGGCTACACCTTC	CASSSPGEVPNYGYTF
.	TRBV28	TRBJ2-7	.	TGTGCCAGCAGTTTAGGCGAGGGCCCTATCTCCTACGAGCAGTACTTC	CASSLGEGPISYEQYF
.	TRBV7-9	TRBJ1-5	TRBD1	TGTGCCAGCAGCTTAGTTCAAGGGACAGGGGTTCACCAGCCCCAGCATTTT	CASSLVQGTGVHQPQHF
.	TRBV12-3/TRBV12-4	TRBJ2-1	TRBD2	TGTGCCAGCACCCAAAGCGGGAGCCGTCCGTTCTTC	CASTQSGSRPFF
.	TRBV4-1	TRBJ1-2	.	TGCGCCATCACCAGGGTCCGGAACTATGGCTACACCTTC	CAITRVRNYGYTF
few	TRBV28	TRBJ1-6	TRBD1	TGTGCCAGCAGTTCCGGACAGGGGATGAATTCACCCCTCCACTTT	CASSSGQGMNSPLHF
few	TRBV4-2	TRBJ2-1	TRBD2	TGTGCCAGCAGCCAAGATTGGCGGGAGGGCCCAAATGAGCAGTTCTTC	CASSQDWREGPNEQFF
.	TRBV11-2	TRBJ2-3	.	TGTGCCAGCAGCCTGACTCGGTCGTCGGCCGTTGCAGATACGCAGTATTTT	CASSLTRSSAVADTQYF
once	TRBV9	TRBJ1-3	.	TGTGCCAGCAGCGAGACCCTCTCTGGAAACACCATATATTTT	CASSETLSGNTIYF